A selection of T cell receptor beta chains follows, all from one sample in a study of shared clonotypes between healthy human individuals. Profiled with immunoSEQ multiplex PCR; TCRdb holds only in-frame clones, not every one. This table has more than 550,000 clones, roughly 72% appearing once. Source material: memory CD4+ T cells sorted from blood. These receptors were obtained from a woman aged 30 to 39 in good health. The CDR3 runs from the conserved cysteine through the conserved F or W. D genes are given only for firm matches. The size of a clone is reported for some rows only, either as once, few or many, or as a class for expanded clones.

J	V	D	size	CDR3	DNA
TRBJ1-4	TRBV5-1	TRBD1	-	CASSLGQGEGEKLFF	TGCGCCAGCAGCTTGGGACAGGGCGAAGGTGAAAAACTGTTTTTT
TRBJ1-3	TRBV7-9	TRBD1	few	CASSLRGDSGGTIYF	TGTGCCAGCAGCTTACGGGGGGACAGCGGCGGAACCATATATTTT
TRBJ2-1	TRBV18	TRBD2	few	CASSPELAGDNEQFF	TGTGCCAGCTCACCAGAACTAGCGGGGGACAATGAGCAGTTCTTC
TRBJ2-7	TRBV7-8	-	-	CASSRSWWGESSYEQYF	TGTGCCAGCAGCCGGTCATGGTGGGGGGAAAGCTCCTACGAGCAGTACTTC
TRBJ1-1	TRBV7-2	TRBD1	-	CASSPGGGRGPSPRTEAFF	TGTGCCAGCAGCCCAGGGGGAGGCAGGGGGCCCTCCCCAAGGACTGAAGCTTTCTTT
TRBJ2-1	TRBV18	-	-	CASSPGQERAHEQFF	TGTGCCAGCTCACCTGGCCAGGAAAGGGCCCATGAGCAGTTCTTC
TRBJ2-1	TRBV7-7	TRBD1	-	CASSSQGALYNEQFF	TGTGCCAGCAGCTCGCAGGGGGCCCTCTACAATGAGCAGTTCTTC
TRBJ2-2	TRBV7-9	-	-	CASSLVYATGELFF	TGTGCCAGCAGCTTAGTTTACGCCACCGGGGAGCTGTTTTTT
TRBJ2-3	TRBV13	TRBD2	few	CASSPSPFTSGHPPSTDTQYF	TGTGCCAGCAGCCCATCACCCTTTACTAGCGGCCACCCTCCTAGCACAGATACGCAGTATTTT
TRBJ1-1	TRBV7-8	-	-	CASSLVGVNTEAFF	TGTGCCAGCAGCTTAGTCGGGGTGAACACTGAAGCTTTCTTT
TRBJ2-6	TRBV6-6	-	once	CASSYDRSGANVLTF	TGTGCCAGCAGTTACGACCGCTCTGGGGCCAACGTCCTGACTTTC
TRBJ2-7	TRBV10-2	-	-	CASTLGPGETYEQYF	TGCGCCAGCACATTGGGTCCGGGTGAGACCTACGAGCAGTACTTC
TRBJ2-3	TRBV5-1	-	-	CASGVVGDTQYF	TGCGCCAGTGGGGTCGTGGGGGATACGCAGTATTTT
TRBJ1-2	TRBV4-2	TRBD1	few	CASSQDRVVDGYTF	TGTGCCAGCAGCCAGGACAGGGTAGTCGATGGCTACACCTTC
TRBJ1-5	TRBV7-2	TRBD1	-	CASSTTGSSNQPQHF	TGTGCCAGCAGTACGACAGGGTCTAGCAATCAGCCCCAGCATTTT
TRBJ2-1	TRBV13	-	once	CASSLVSGPPIYNEQFF	TGTGCCAGCAGCTTAGTTTCTGGGCCCCCTATCTACAATGAGCAGTTCTTC
TRBJ2-1	TRBV7-3	TRBD1	-	CASSPGQALYNEQFF	TGTGCCAGCAGCCCAGGACAGGCCCTCTACAATGAGCAGTTCTTC
TRBJ1-2	TRBV15	TRBD1	-	CATSRARRRVGQGYGYTF	TGTGCCACCAGCAGAGCTCGAAGACGGGTAGGACAGGGCTATGGCTACACCTTC
TRBJ1-2	TRBV7-9	-	many	CASSPSIFSETHGYTF	TGTGCCAGCAGCCCTTCAATTTTCTCCGAGACGCATGGCTACACCTTC
TRBJ1-1	TRBV2	-	-	CASTPYTEAFF	TGTGCCAGCACCCCGTACACTGAAGCTTTCTTT
TRBJ1-2	TRBV11-1	-	-	CASSLDGNNYGYTF	TGTGCCAGCAGCTTAGATGGAAATAACTATGGCTACACCTTC
TRBJ1-3	TRBV30	TRBD1	-	CASTGQQKWSHSGNTIYF	TGTGCCTCGACGGGACAGCAAAAATGGTCCCACTCTGGAAACACCATATATTTT
TRBJ2-7	TRBV7-8	-	few	CASSPRLLSSYEQYF	TGTGCCAGCAGTCCCAGGTTACTTAGCTCCTACGAGCAGTACTTC
TRBJ1-5	TRBV25-1	-	-	CASSESSSRADSDQPQHF	TGTGCCAGCAGTGAAAGCTCCAGCCGGGCCGACTCGGATCAGCCCCAGCATTTT
TRBJ2-7	TRBV6-5	-	-	CASSYSRDSYEQYF	TGTGCCAGCAGTTACTCCCGGGACTCCTACGAGCAGTACTTC
TRBJ2-3	TRBV5-4	TRBD2	-	CASSFKTSGDTDTQYF	TGTGCCAGCAGCTTCAAGACTAGCGGAGACACAGATACGCAGTATTTT
TRBJ2-1	TRBV27	TRBD2	-	CASSLSKTSGTPRRNEQFF	TGTGCCAGCAGTTTATCGAAGACTAGCGGGACCCCTCGGAGGAATGAGCAGTTCTTC
TRBJ1-5	TRBV6-7	TRBD1	-	CASSYPDRVDQPQHF	TGTGCCAGCAGTTACCCGGACAGGGTCGACCAGCCCCAGCATTTT
TRBJ1-1	TRBV28	-	-	CASSRTITEAFF	TGTGCCAGCAGCAGAACCATAACTGAAGCTTTCTTT
TRBJ2-3	TRBV19	TRBD2	-	CASTPRLALTDTQYF	TGTGCCAGTACCCCCCGACTAGCTCTCACAGATACGCAGTATTTT
TRBJ1-2	TRBV28	-	-	CASRPKLYGYTF	TGTGCCAGCCGACCGAAACTCTATGGCTACACCTTC
TRBJ1-2	TRBV5-1	-	-	CASSLDSRGSSGGYTF	TGCGCCAGCAGCTTGGATTCGCGGGGTTCGTCGGGAGGCTACACCTTC
TRBJ1-3	TRBV30	-	-	CAWSTGLGGNTIYF	TGTGCCTGGAGTACAGGGCTGGGAGGAAACACCATATATTTT
TRBJ2-7	TRBV5-6	-	few	CASSLGGYEQYF	TGTGCCAGCAGCTTGGGGGGCTACGAGCAGTACTTC